This TCR beta chain was sequenced in a study of lymphopenia after photon versus proton radiotherapy. In germline, CDR1 is MNHEY, CDR2 SVGAGI. Germline trimming cut 6 bases from V and 2 bases from J; bases unmatched to any gene: 4. The CDR3 is 15 amino acids. The data were produced by immunoSEQ multiplex PCR, yet TCRdb's version contains in-frame clones alone and is incomplete. Counted here are tens of thousands of clones, approximately 90% occurring once; the ten biggest clones make up approximately 2.6%. Study-wide points: In patients who died, overall survival fell as post-nadir TCR diversity dropped more. Only patients who died were analyzed for survival; proton advantage is unproven. Oligoclonal CD8+ Temra expansion after nadir drove photon patients' diversity drop. Relative stability marked proton patients; photon patients lost diversity and naive cells.

In the case of this clone: What it binds is not known.

This sequence originates from a woman in her 70s with pancreatic cancer. V and J are TRBV6-5 and TRBJ1-5, with 10 nucleotides matching TRBD1. This specimen consisted of peripheral blood, obtained from a patient treated with photon-based radiotherapy. CDR3 in DNA: TGTGCCAGCAGAAAGACAGGGGGCGGCAATCAGCCCCAGCATTTT. Translating it yields CASRKTGGGNQPQHF.